The 31 T cell receptor beta chains below were found in one sample sequenced in a study of T-cell memory formation after mild COVID-19. Using its own MiXCR run on the 5' RACE reads, TCRdb lists one record per CDR3 protein. Here the sample spans about 130,000 distinct CDR3 sequences, 20% to 25% being singletons. Sequencing was performed on PBMCs or a T cell subset sorted from them (not recorded which). The origin of the receptors is an adult woman who had mild COVID-19 (a few samples of this study predate the infection). Cell type and time point are not known.

This clonotype was seen a handful of times. V gene TRBV27 combines with J gene TRBJ1-2; D remains unclear. CDR1 and CDR2 (germline): MNHEY, SMNVEV (reference sequence). V gave up 0 bases and J gave up 0 bases, with 8 bases separating them. The CDR3 totals 15 residues. CDR3 nucleotides: TGTGCCAGCAGTTTATCAGGCGGATCTAACTATGGCTACACCTTC. Translated, it gives CASSLSGGSNYGYTF.

CDR3: CASSRRAGATYEQYF. CDR3 DNA: TGTGCCAGCAGCCGAAGGGCAGGGGCGACCTACGAGCAGTACTTC. V gene TRBV14 combines with J gene TRBJ2-7; D might be TRBD1 (6 bases). Germline CDR1 and CDR2: SGHDN and FVKESK. Trimming pared 4 bases from V and 2 bases from J, leaving 15 bases between. The CDR3 sequence is 15 residues long.

The sample holds a few counts of this clonotype. The rearrangement links TRBV12-3 or TRBV12-4 to TRBJ2-7; the match to TRBD2 covers 7 bases. V trimming: 3 bases; J trimming: 4 bases; junction bases outside the gene matches: 6. The CDR3 contains 14 residues. The CDR3 DNA reads as TGTGCCAGCAGTTTTACCGCTAGCGGTTACGAGCAGTACTTC. It encodes CASSFTASGYEQYF.

The genes are TRBV4-1 and TRBJ1-1; TRBD1 aligns across 7 bases. The CDR3 has 13 amino acids. V shed 4 bases, J shed 8 bases, and the junction held 7 bases outside the gene matches. From germline, CDR1 is MGHRA and CDR2 YSYEKL. CDR3 DNA: TGCGCCAGCAGCCCAGGGGGTTACGGGGAAGCTTTCTTT. Its protein product is CASSPGGYGEAFF.

The V gene is TRBV6-5, the J gene TRBJ2-1; D might be TRBD2 (6 bases). The V gene's germline CDR1 is MNHEY and CDR2 SVGAGI. The V end was cut by 5 bases, the J end by 4 bases, with 21 bases between. The CDR3 totals 17 residues. The CDR3, as DNA: TGTGCCAGCAGTGCCACTAGCTCGGGGAGCTATTACAATGAGCAGTTCTTC. Amino acids: CASSATSSGSYYNEQFF.

This clonotype occurred many times. The chain has TRBV10-3 and TRBJ2-5; tentatively, D is TRBD1 or TRBD2 (6 bases each). The length of the CDR3 is 14 residues. The V end was cut by 3 bases, the J end by 4 bases, with 12 bases between. CDR1 ENHRY and CDR2 SYGVKD come from the germline V gene. In DNA, the CDR3 is TGTGCCATCAGTGAAGGGGGGCTGGGAGAGACCCAGTACTTC. This sequence encodes CAISEGGLGETQYF.

The chain is built from TRBV6-2 or TRBV6-3 and TRBJ2-7; D possibly corresponds to TRBD1 (5 bases). Germline loops: CDR1 MNHEY, CDR2 SVGEGT. Trimming stripped 8 bases from V and 1 base from J, with 15 bases between. The CDR3 has 14 residues. The CDR3: CASAGQGTSYEQYF. As DNA, the CDR3 is TGTGCCAGCGCAGGGCAGGGAACGTCCTACGAGCAGTACTTC.

This clonotype was observed a few times. The chain uses TRBV4-1 and TRBJ1-2; TRBD1 might be the D (5 bases). The CDR3 runs to 15 residues. In germline, CDR1 is MGHRA, CDR2 YSYEKL. The V gene lost 0 bases and the J gene lost 8 bases, with 16 bases spanning the gap. This CDR3 reads CASSQDLNGARGYTF. For the CDR3, the DNA is TGCGCCAGCAGCCAAGATCTCAACGGGGCGCGCGGCTACACCTTC.

This clonotype was found a few times. This chain connects TRBV20-1 to TRBJ1-5; D is perhaps TRBD1 (5 bases). This CDR3 comprises 12 residues. V was pared by 3 bases and J by 2 bases, with 5 bases between. Germline-derived CDR1 and CDR2 are DFQATT and SNEGSKA (reference sequence). CDR3 in amino acids: CSARGGNQPQHF. CDR3 in DNA: TGCAGTGCTAGGGGGGGCAATCAGCCCCAGCATTTT.

The J gene is TRBJ1-5, the V gene TRBV2; 8 positions match TRBD1. V lost 8 bases and J lost 1; bases outside the gene matches: 13. Germline V gene lookup returns CDR1 SNHLY and CDR2 FYNNEI. This CDR3 has 17 residues. CDR3 nucleotide sequence: TGTGCCAGCGACGGGCCCAAGGACAGGGAAAGCAATCAGCCCCAGCATTTT. It translates to CASDGPKDRESNQPQHF.

The chain joins TRBV29-1 to TRBJ2-1; unclear D gene. Germline values: CDR1 SQVTM, CDR2 ANQGSEA. The CDR3 sequence is 10 residues long. Deletions cut 2 bases from V and 4 bases from J, with 0 bases between. This CDR3 is CSVEYNEQFF. The CDR3 DNA reads as TGCAGCGTTGAATACAATGAGCAGTTCTTC.

This clonotype was seen a few times. This chain uses TRBV10-2 with TRBJ2-5; D is possibly TRBD1 (5 bases). V lost 3 bases and J lost 1, with 9 bases in between. Germline loops: CDR1 WSHSY, CDR2 SAAADI. This CDR3 is built from 14 residues. The CDR3 nucleotides read TGCGCCAGCAGTGATCATGGGGCCCAAGAGACCCAGTACTTC. This translates into CASSDHGAQETQYF.

V is TRBV7-9 and J is TRBJ2-7, with D perhaps TRBD2 (6 bases). This CDR3 is built from 12 residues. CDR1 and CDR2 (germline): SEHNR, FQNEAQ (reference sequence). Between the trimmed V and J ends, which lost 5 bases and 3 bases, there was a span of 8 bases. The CDR3 DNA follows: TGTGCCAGCAGCCAGGACTACTACGAGCAGTACTTC. Translation gives CASSQDYYEQYF.

This sequence joins TRBV6-2 or TRBV6-3 and TRBJ2-1; unclear D gene. The V and J ends lost 8 bases and 10 bases respectively, with 9 bases between them. The CDR3 extends over 10 amino acids. CDR1 MNHEY and CDR2 SVGEGT come from the germline V gene. The DNA of the CDR3 is TGTGCCAGCGGGGTTGCCGAGCAGTTCTTC. It is translated as CASGVAEQFF.

V is TRBV9 and J is TRBJ2-5; D might be TRBD2 (5 bases). This CDR3 region has 16 residues. Germline-derived CDR1 and CDR2 are SGDLS and YYNGEE. V was clipped by 4 bases and J by 5 bases, with 21 bases between them. CDR3 residues: CASSPPGKTIGETQYF. The CDR3 DNA is TGTGCCAGCAGCCCCCCGGGGAAGACCATCGGGGAGACCCAGTACTTC.

This clonotype was detected ten times or more. This chain joins TRBV28 and TRBJ1-5; D remains ambiguous. V lost 1 base to trimming and J lost 2 bases, with 12 bases between them. The CDR3 spans 16 residues. Germline V gene data show CDR1 as MDHEN and CDR2 as SYDVKM. The CDR3 is CASSLFRGTGNQPQHF. The CDR3 DNA is TGTGCCAGCAGTTTATTCCGGGGAACGGGCAATCAGCCCCAGCATTTT. Full variable domain (remainder filled in from reference TRBV28 and TRBJ1-5): DVKVTQSSRYLVKRTGEKVFLECVQDMDHENMFWYRQDPGLGLRLIYFSYDVKMKEKGDIPEGYSVSREKKERFSLILESASTNQTSMYLCASSLFRGTGNQPQHFGDGTRLSIL.

The chain is built from TRBV5-5 and TRBJ2-1; D is perhaps TRBD2 (6 bases). V was clipped by 2 bases and J by 6 bases, with 15 bases between them. CDR1 is SGHKS, CDR2 YYEKEE, per germline (reference sequence). This CDR3 has 15 residues. CDR3 region: CASSFEGGSLNEQFF. The CDR3 DNA is TGTGCCAGCAGCTTTGAGGGAGGCAGCCTCAATGAGCAGTTCTTC.

This clonotype occurred a few times. The chain uses TRBV20-1 and TRBJ2-7; TRBD2 aligns across 12 bases. Per germline, CDR1 DFQATT and CDR2 SNEGSKA (reference sequence). The CDR3 has 17 amino acids. V shed 1 base and J 5 bases; nucleotides not matched to a gene: 12. The CDR3 nucleotides are TGCAGTGCTAGAGCCTCGACTAGCGGGAGATGGTGGGACGAGCAGTACTTC. It codes for CSARASTSGRWWDEQYF.

J is TRBJ1-4 and V is TRBV6-6; tentatively, D is TRBD1 (6 bases). Looked up from germline, CDR1 is MNHNY and CDR2 is SVGAGI (reference sequence). V was pared by 0 bases and J by 0 bases, with 11 bases between. This CDR3 spans 17 amino acids. Here the CDR3 reads CASSYSMAGATNEKLFF. The CDR3 DNA is TGTGCCAGCAGTTACTCGATGGCAGGGGCAACTAATGAAAAACTGTTTTTT.

A few counts support this clonotype. The chain recombines TRBV10-3 with TRBJ2-7, with 9 nucleotides matching TRBD2. CDR1 and CDR2 from the germline V gene are ENHRY and SYGVKD. After removal of 4 bases from V and 0 bases from J, the junction contained 10 bases not matched to a gene. The CDR3 consists of 17 residues. The CDR3 DNA reads as TGTGCCATCAGTGGACTAGCGGTTATTAGACCCTCCTACGAGCAGTACTTC. It is translated as CAISGLAVIRPSYEQYF.

By its share, this clonotype is medium-sized (0.01 to 0.1%). This chain joins TRBV10-3 and TRBJ2-1; D unclear. The germline V gene encodes CDR1 ENHRY and CDR2 SYGVKD. CDR3 length equals 13 residues. The V end lost 4 bases, the J end lost 10 bases, and 14 bases lay between the germline ends. The CDR3 protein is CAISGGTLPEQFF. CDR3 nucleotides: TGTGCCATCAGTGGAGGAACTCTTCCCGAGCAGTTCTTC.

This clonotype was counted a few times. In nucleotides, the CDR3 is TGTGCCACCAGTGAAGTCCTTACCGGGGAGCTGTTTTTT. Protein sequence: CATSEVLTGELFF. The chain employs TRBV24-1 and TRBJ2-2; D unclear. The V gene lost 4 bases and the J gene lost 5 bases, with 7 bases spanning the gap. The CDR3 runs 13 residues. CDR1 is KGHDR, CDR2 SFDVKD, per germline.

V and J are TRBV29-1 and TRBJ2-1; 11 bases are shared with TRBD1. With V trimmed by 6 bases and J by 5 bases, 6 bases remained unmatched. The CDR3 consists of 14 residues. Germline lookup yields CDR1 SQVTM and CDR2 ANQGSEA. The CDR3 nucleotides read TGCAGCGTGGCCGGGACAGGGGGGGACAATGAGCAGTTCTTC. Residues: CSVAGTGGDNEQFF.

This clonotype appeared a few times. The chain has TRBV4-1 and TRBJ1-4, with 8 bases aligning to TRBD1. CDR1 and CDR2 (germline): MGHRA, YSYEKL. Trimming took 3 bases from V and 5 from J; bases not matched to a gene: 5. The CDR3 consists of 15 residues. The CDR3 spells CASSHRGQENEKLFF. The DNA of the CDR3 is TGCGCCAGCAGCCACCGGGGACAGGAGAATGAAAAACTGTTTTTT.

Only a few counts were recorded for this clonotype. The chain is built from TRBV12-3 or TRBV12-4 and TRBJ2-3; perhaps TRBD1 as D (7 bases). This CDR3 is 15 amino acids long. V was pared by 8 bases and J by 4 bases, with 19 bases between. The CDR3 coding sequence is TGTGCCAGCGGCGGGGACAGTCCTATGCCAGATACGCAGTATTTT. Its protein product is CASGGDSPMPDTQYF.

The chain is built from TRBV12-5 and TRBJ2-7, with a weak D call TRBD1 (6 bases). From germline, CDR1 is LGHNT and CDR2 FRNRAP. This CDR3 has 14 residues. V gave up 5 bases and J gave up 3 bases, with 14 bases separating them. The CDR3, as DNA: TGTGCTAGTGGTCCCGGGACATCGAACTACGAGCAGTACTTC. Protein: CASGPGTSNYEQYF.

The rearrangement joins TRBV11-1 to TRBJ2-7; 16 bases map to TRBD2. The CDR3 runs 16 residues. V shed 5 bases and J 5 bases; nucleotides not matched to a gene: 6. Germline CDR1 and CDR2: SGHAT and FQDESV (reference sequence). The chain's CDR3 is CASSPGTSGRAHEQYF. CDR3 nucleotide sequence: TGTGCCAGCAGCCCCGGGACTAGCGGGAGGGCCCACGAGCAGTACTTC.

This chain links TRBV15 with TRBJ2-7; D is unclear. The CDR3 totals 13 residues. Germline CDR1 LNHNV, CDR2 YYDKDF (reference sequence). V was clipped by 0 bases and J by 4 bases, with 7 bases between them. The CDR3 bases are TGTGCCACCAGCAGAGATTTGAGTTACGAGCAGTACTTC. It translates to CATSRDLSYEQYF. The complete variable domain, with remaining parts taken from reference TRBV15 and TRBJ2-7, reads DAMVIQNPRYQVTQFGKPVTLSCSQTLNHNVMYWYQQKSSQAPKLLFHYYDKDFNNEADTPDNFQSRRPNTSFCFLDIRSPGLGDTAMYLCATSRDLSYEQYFGPGTRLTVT.

This clonotype was seen only a few times. The chain recombines TRBV4-2 with TRBJ1-1; a possible D gene is TRBD1 (5 bases). Germline CDR1 reads LGHNA; CDR2 reads YNFKEQ. V was pared by 1 base and J by 0 bases, with 9 bases between. CDR3 length: 15 residues. Written as DNA, the CDR3 is TGTGCCAGCAGCCAAGCGGGACCCCTGAACACTGAAGCTTTCTTT. Translated, it gives CASSQAGPLNTEAFF.

The chain combines TRBV20-1 with TRBJ2-7; 10 nucleotides agree with TRBD1. Trimming cost V 0 bases and J 0 bases; bases outside gene matches: 8. The CDR3 contains 17 residues. Per germline, CDR1 DFQATT and CDR2 SNEGSKA (reference sequence). CDR3 protein: CSARDLRTGGDSYEQYF. CDR3 coding DNA: TGCAGTGCTAGAGATCTCCGGACAGGGGGAGACTCCTACGAGCAGTACTTC.

Only a few counts were recorded for this clonotype. The V call is TRBV10-3, the J call TRBJ2-5; D gene uncertain. Trimming left V 0 bases short and J 5 bases short, with 13 bases between. There are 15 residues in the CDR3. Per germline, CDR1 ENHRY and CDR2 SYGVKD. CDR3 nucleotide sequence: TGTGCCATCAGTGAGTCGAAGGGCGCCCCGGAGACCCAGTACTTC. The encoded protein is CAISESKGAPETQYF.